This T cell receptor (beta chain) appears in the sequencing data of a study of beta chain features in type 1 diabetes. Study conclusions and caveats: A greater similarity of naive, central memory and Treg TCRB repertoires was seen among patients than among healthy donors.

Trimming took off 5 bases at V and 7 bases at J, with 12 bases between the two ends. This CDR3 has 14 residues. Germline V gene sequence: CDR1 MNHEY, CDR2 SVGAGI. In the case of this clone: Its antigen is not identified.

Markers CD45RO/CCR7/CD25/CD127/CD95/CD27 served to sort CD4+ naive, central memory, regulatory and stem cell-like memory cells. Expressed TCRB transcripts were sequenced after all isolated RNA was converted to cDNA. Using immunoSEQ multiplex PCR, the repertoire was profiled, and TCRdb retains in-frame clones only, with some absent. The table has about 230,000 clones, 9% to 10% seen once. Source material: naive CD4+ T cells from blood. The receptor was derived from a woman aged 18-35 years in good health. This chain connects TRBV6-5 to TRBJ1-6; no reliable D call. The CDR3 is CASSLRGKNSPLHF. In nucleotides, the CDR3 is TGTGCCAGCAGTCTGAGAGGGAAGAATTCACCCCTCCACTTT.